This TCR beta chain was recorded in a study of T cells of healthy individuals. V shed 3 bases, J shed 7 bases, and the junction held 14 bases outside the gene matches. CDR1 is SGHTA, CDR2 FQGNSA, per germline. The CDR3 is 16 amino acids. The sample holds a few counts of this clonotype. TCRdb recomputed calls from the 5' RACE reads with MiXCR, one row per CDR3 protein. This table holds 65,000 to 95,000 distinct CDR3 sequences, roughly 5% found once. This receptor was identified in a female donor in good health. V gene TRBV7-2 combines with J gene TRBJ2-5, with 7 bases identical to TRBD2. The CDR3 protein is CASSFSGPQNLGTQYF. The CDR3 DNA sequence: TGTGCCAGCAGCTTTAGCGGGCCCCAAAACTTGGGGACCCAGTACTTC. The complete variable domain, with remaining parts taken from reference TRBV7-2 and TRBJ2-5, reads GAGVSQSPSNKVTEKGKDVELRCDPISGHTALYWYRQSLGQGLEFLIYFQGNSAPDKSGLPSDRFSAERTGGSVSTLTIQRTQQEDSAVYLCASSFSGPQNLGTQYFGPGTRLLVL.